This T cell receptor (beta chain) was sequenced during a study of CD8 T cells in ankylosing spondylitis. The study's findings and limits: Characteristic of ankylosing spondylitis blood, it appeared, was a TCR beta motif comprising several highly homologous variants. As reported, disease-linked clones showed significant enrichment in matched ankylosing spondylitis synovial fluid. Earlier literature documents some of the motif variants in reactive arthritis synovial fluid and blood.

Using quantitative 5'-RACE with molecular barcodes, the authors made TCR beta libraries. TCRdb passed the 5' RACE reads through MiXCR, listing each CDR3 protein once. Here the sample spans 400,000 to 450,000 distinct CDR3 sequences, more than 15% being singletons. This clonotype has a count of ten or more. Its antigen is currently unknown. This CDR3 spans 15 amino acids. CDR1 and CDR2 (germline): SQVTM, ANQGSEA. Trimming removed 4 bases from V and 2 bases from J, with 15 bases in between. This sequence was found in a male donor with ankylosing spondylitis. The gene calls are TRBV29-1 and TRBJ2-1, with a possible D match to TRBD2 (6 bases). The material sequenced was blood, either unsorted or a sorted T cell fraction (not recorded which). CDR3: CSVVGFSGAYNEQFF. CDR3 DNA sequence: TGCAGCGTTGTGGGCTTTAGCGGCGCCTACAATGAGCAGTTCTTC.